What follows describes a single T cell receptor (beta chain). This receptor's antigen is unknown. No base qualities exist here, and no much larger clone lies one base off it. The CDR1 and CDR2 encoded by the germline V gene (reference sequence) are LNHNV and YYDKDF. The CDR3, cysteine through phenylalanine, is 15 amino acids long. Only CDR3 DNA remains: 45 bases, in frame from the first base. Germline trimming amounts to 3 bases on V and 6 bases on J, with 9 as the count of junction bases outside the gene matches. This specimen belongs to a study of blood T cell repertoires in COVID-19 (dated by TCRdb to the early 2020s). For context, the study as a whole: Samples covering the acute and convalescent phases of COVID-19 were provided by collaborators in the United States, Italy and Spain. The material from the prospective study consisted of cDNA or gDNA derived from T cells, B-cell-depleted T cells, or PBMCs. Subjects who had been exposed to COVID-19, were actively infected with it, or had recovered from it provided the deeply sampled blood TCRbeta repertoires that made up the dataset. The repertoires were made available in a free public database intended to serve as a resource for research on the immune response to SARS-CoV-2. The samples were drawn from two sources: the first 160 participants of the ongoing ImmuneRACE study, and over 950 subjects contributed by 6 global collaborators. Nearly every sample came with metadata listing a de-identified subject ID, COVID-19 status, age in years and sex. HLA class I and class II types, where available, came from metadata supplied by the sample provider rather than from assay-based typing.

Enrolling through a virtual design, the prospective study's participants ranged in age from roughly 18 to 95 years and lived across more than 20 United States geographic areas. Cohort assignment in the prospective study relied on participant-reported clinical history from a screening survey and a study questionnaire. In the prospective study, whole blood, serum and a nasopharyngeal or oropharyngeal swab were collected from each participant by mobile phlebotomists. Over a roughly 2-month period, participants in the prospective study had the option of providing additional blood draws and questionnaires. Before DNA extraction, prospective study blood samples were shipped either frozen or at room temperature. TCRbeta CDR3 regions were amplified from genomic DNA using the immunoSEQ Assay, a bias-controlled multiplex PCR. The authors' pipeline ran thus. Within the assay, amplification of reference gene primers was used to estimate how many nucleated cells each sample contained. To quantify the absolute abundance of each unique TCRbeta CDR3 rearrangement, sequence reads were collapsed and filtered. For each sample, productive Simpson clonality was calculated by taking the square root of Simpson's diversity index across productive rearrangements. TCRdb obtained this table from immuneACCESS and retained in-frame rearrangements with V and J assigned. These tables miss some clones; where compared with another copy, unresolved V genes account for less than half of the shortfall, and the remainder is unexplained. V, J and clone size derive from that table, while D and trimming were established from the DNA sequence. The sample data list 400,000 to 550,000 clones, and 70% to 90% of these were observed just once. The ten largest clonotypes hold just under 2% of the sample.

The full study reports these points: How much clinical and demographic metadata was included differed by source and by participant, and the metadata was provided uncurated.

The chain uses TRBV15 and TRBJ2-7, with 9 bases matching TRBD1. Sequenced material: PBMCs or T cells enriched from blood (not recorded which). The TCR originated in a woman aged 18 to 35 with acute COVID-19. The CDR3 reads CATSSRDRVVPEQYF. In nucleotide form, the sequence is TGTGCCACCAGCAGTCGGGACAGGGTGGTTCCCGAGCAGTACTTC.